This record concerns one T cell receptor beta chain sequence. The antigen remains unidentified. The data derive from a study of T-cell memory formation after mild COVID-19. The V end was cut by 5 bases, the J end by 0 bases, with 8 bases between. Germline V gene data show CDR1 as DFQATT and CDR2 as SNEGSKA (reference sequence). This CDR3 contains 12 residues. Study-level results: Later expanders leaned CD4+, whereas day 15 to 85 contracting clones were balanced CD4/CD8. Nothing showed for sure that second-wave clones peaking on day 37 were SARS-CoV-2 specific.

TCRdb redid the calling of the 5' RACE reads with MiXCR, one entry per CDR3 protein. The sample includes some 280,000 distinct CDR3 sequences, under 20% of them seen just once. This receptor was identified in a young man who had mild COVID-19 (a few samples of this study predate the infection). Cell type and time point are not known. The chain has TRBV20-1 and TRBJ2-7; D is unresolved. The specimen sequenced was PBMCs or a T cell subset sorted from them (not recorded which). The CDR3 here is CSAEDSSYEQYF. As DNA, the CDR3 is TGCAGTGCTGAGGATAGCTCCTACGAGCAGTACTTC.